What follows is one T cell receptor (beta chain) and its context. Antigen specificity is unknown. Assay used: immunoSEQ multiplex PCR; TCRdb lists only in-frame clones, some missing. The sample lists around 95,000 clones, 80% to 95% occurring once. This specimen comes from a study of siplizumab effects on memory and regulatory T cells. This CDR3 has 15 residues. Germline loops: CDR1 MNHEY, CDR2 SVGAGI. The V end lost 7 bases, the J end lost 0 bases, and 13 bases lay between the germline ends. Study outcomes and limitations: The naive T cell population seemed more diverse than memory cells and seemed a major contributor to the alloresponse. Proliferating Tregs from siplizumab cultures lacked functional confirmation of suppression.

Sequencing used CD4+ T cells sorted from blood. This TCR was recovered from a human donor in good health. The chain is built from TRBV6-5 and TRBJ2-4, with D perhaps TRBD1 (5 bases). The CDR3 DNA is TGTGCCAGCAACTGGCCTACAGGAGCCAAAAACATTCAGTACTTC. Its translation is CASNWPTGAKNIQYF.